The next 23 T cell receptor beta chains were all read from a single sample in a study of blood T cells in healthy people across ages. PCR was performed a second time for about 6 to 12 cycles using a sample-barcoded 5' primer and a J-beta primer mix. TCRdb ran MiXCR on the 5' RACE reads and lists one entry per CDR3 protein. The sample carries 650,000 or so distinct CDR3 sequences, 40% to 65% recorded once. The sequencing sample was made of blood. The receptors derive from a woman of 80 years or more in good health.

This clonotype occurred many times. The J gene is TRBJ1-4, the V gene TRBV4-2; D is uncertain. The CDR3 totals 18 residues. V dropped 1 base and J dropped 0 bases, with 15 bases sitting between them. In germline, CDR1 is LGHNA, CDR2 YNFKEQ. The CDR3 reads CASSQVGSSTTTNEKLFF. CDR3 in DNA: TGTGCCAGCAGCCAAGTGGGCTCTTCGACTACAACTAATGAAAAACTGTTTTTT.

The CDR3, as DNA: TGTGCCAGCAGTCGACTAGCCGGGCACGAGCAGTACTTC. This codes for CASSRLAGHEQYF. The chain employs TRBV12-3 or TRBV12-4 and TRBJ2-7, with 7 bases identical to TRBD2. The CDR3 is 13 amino acids. The junction had 6 bases not matched to a gene; V was cut back by 5 bases and J by 5 bases.

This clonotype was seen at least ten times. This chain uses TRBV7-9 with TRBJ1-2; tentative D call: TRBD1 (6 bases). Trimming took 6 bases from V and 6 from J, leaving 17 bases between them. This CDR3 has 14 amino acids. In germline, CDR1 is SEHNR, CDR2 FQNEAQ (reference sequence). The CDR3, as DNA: TGTGCCAGCAGTCAACTACAGGGCCTGGATGGCTACACCTTC. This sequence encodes CASSQLQGLDGYTF.

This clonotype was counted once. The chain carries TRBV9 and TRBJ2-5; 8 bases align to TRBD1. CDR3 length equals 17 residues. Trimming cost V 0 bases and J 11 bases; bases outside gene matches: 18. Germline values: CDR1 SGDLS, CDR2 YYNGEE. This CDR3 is CASSVDSGDRNENEQYF. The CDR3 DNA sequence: TGTGCCAGCAGCGTAGACTCCGGGGACAGGAATGAAAATGAGCAGTACTTC.

The CDR3 nucleotides are TGTGCAACTAGCGCCTCCTACAATGAGCAGTTCTTC. Encoded protein: CATSASYNEQFF. The gene calls are TRBV25-1 and TRBJ2-1; TRBD2 aligns across 7 bases. This CDR3 is 12 amino acids long. Germline V gene lookup returns CDR1 MGHDK and CDR2 SYGVNS.

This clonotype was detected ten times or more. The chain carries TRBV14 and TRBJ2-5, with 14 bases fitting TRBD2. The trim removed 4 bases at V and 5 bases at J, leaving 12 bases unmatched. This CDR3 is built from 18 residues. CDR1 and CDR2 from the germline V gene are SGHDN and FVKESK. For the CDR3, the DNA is TGTGCCAGCAGCCGCTCCCGGACTAGCGGGGGGTTGTTCGAGACCCAGTACTTC. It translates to CASSRSRTSGGLFETQYF.

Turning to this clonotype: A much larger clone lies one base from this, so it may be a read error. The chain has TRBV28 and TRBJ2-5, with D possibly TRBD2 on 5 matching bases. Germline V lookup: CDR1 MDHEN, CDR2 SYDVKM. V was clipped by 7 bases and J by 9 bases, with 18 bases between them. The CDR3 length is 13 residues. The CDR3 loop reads CASTQGQEEAQYF. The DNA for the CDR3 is TGTGCCAGCACCCAAGGCCAGGAGGAGGCCCAGTACTTC. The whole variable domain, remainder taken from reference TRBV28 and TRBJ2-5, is DVKVTQSSRYLVKRTGEKVFLECVQDMDHENMFWYRQDPGLGLRLIYFSYDVKMKEKGDIPEGYSVSREKKERFSLILESASTNQTSMYLCASTQGQEEAQYFGPGTRLLVL.

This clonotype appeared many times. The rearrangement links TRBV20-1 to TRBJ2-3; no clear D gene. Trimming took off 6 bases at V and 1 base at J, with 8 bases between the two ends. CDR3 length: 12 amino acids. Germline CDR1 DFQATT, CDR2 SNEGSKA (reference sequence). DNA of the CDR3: TGCAGTGCCCGGAGCGGCACAGATACGCAGTATTTT. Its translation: CSARSGTDTQYF.

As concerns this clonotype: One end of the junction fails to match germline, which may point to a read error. CDR3 protein: CASSSRRNTEAFF. CDR3 sequence (DNA): TGTGCCAGCAGTTCACGGAGGAACACGGAAGCTTTCTTT. The chain carries TRBV6-6 and TRBJ1-1; D is unclear. CDR1 is MNHNY, CDR2 SVGAGI, per germline (reference sequence). The CDR3 spans 13 residues.

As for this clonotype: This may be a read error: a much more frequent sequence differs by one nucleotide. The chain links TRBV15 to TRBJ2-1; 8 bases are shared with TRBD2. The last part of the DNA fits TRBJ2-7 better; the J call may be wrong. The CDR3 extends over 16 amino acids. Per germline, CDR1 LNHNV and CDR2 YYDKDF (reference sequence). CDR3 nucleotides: TGTGCCACCAGCAGAGGTGGGACTAGTGGCTACAATGAGCAGTACTTC. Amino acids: CATSRGGTSGYNEQYF.

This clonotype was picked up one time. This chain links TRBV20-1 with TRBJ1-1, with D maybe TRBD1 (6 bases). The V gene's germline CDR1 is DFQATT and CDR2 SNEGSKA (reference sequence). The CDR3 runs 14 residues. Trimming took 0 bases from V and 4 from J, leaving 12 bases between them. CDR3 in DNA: TGCAGTGCTAGAGAACAGGGTCGGCTCACTGAAGCTTTCTTT. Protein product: CSAREQGRLTEAFF.

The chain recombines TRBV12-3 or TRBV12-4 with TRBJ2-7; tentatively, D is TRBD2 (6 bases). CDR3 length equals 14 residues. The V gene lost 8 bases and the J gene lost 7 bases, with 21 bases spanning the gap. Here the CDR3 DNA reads TGTGCCAGCTCCCGCGGGGAAGCCTGGGGTGAGCAGTACTTC. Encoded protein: CASSRGEAWGEQYF.

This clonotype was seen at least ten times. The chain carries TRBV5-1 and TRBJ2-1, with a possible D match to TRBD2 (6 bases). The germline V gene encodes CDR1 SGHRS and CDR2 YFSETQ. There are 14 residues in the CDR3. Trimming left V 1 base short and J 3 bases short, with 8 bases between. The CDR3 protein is CASSLRGNYNEQFF. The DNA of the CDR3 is TGCGCCAGCAGCTTGCGCGGGAACTACAATGAGCAGTTCTTC. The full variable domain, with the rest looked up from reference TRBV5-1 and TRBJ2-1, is KAGVTQTPRYLIKTRGQQVTLSCSPISGHRSVSWYQQTPGQGLQFLFEYFSETQRNKGNFPGRFSGRQFSNSRSEMNVSTLELGDSALYLCASSLRGNYNEQFFGPGTRLTVL.

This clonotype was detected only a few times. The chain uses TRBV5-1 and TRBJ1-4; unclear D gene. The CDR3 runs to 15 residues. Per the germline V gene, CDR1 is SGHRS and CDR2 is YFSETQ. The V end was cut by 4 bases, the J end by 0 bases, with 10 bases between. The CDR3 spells CASSPQFATNEKLFF. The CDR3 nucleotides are TGCGCCAGCAGCCCACAGTTTGCAACTAATGAAAAACTGTTTTTT.

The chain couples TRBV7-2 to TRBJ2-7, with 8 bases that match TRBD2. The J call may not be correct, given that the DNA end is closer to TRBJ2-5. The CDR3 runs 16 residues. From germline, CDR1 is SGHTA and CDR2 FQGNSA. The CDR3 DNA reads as TGTGCCAGCAGCTTAGTAGTGGGTAGCGGGGTTGAGACCCAGTACTTC. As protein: CASSLVVGSGVETQYF.

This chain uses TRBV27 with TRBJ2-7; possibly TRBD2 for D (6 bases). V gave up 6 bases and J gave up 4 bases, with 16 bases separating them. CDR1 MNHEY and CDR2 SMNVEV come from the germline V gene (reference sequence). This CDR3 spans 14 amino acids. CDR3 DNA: TGTGCCAGCAGCTCCGGGGACGGACTATACGAGCAGTACTTC. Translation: CASSSGDGLYEQYF.

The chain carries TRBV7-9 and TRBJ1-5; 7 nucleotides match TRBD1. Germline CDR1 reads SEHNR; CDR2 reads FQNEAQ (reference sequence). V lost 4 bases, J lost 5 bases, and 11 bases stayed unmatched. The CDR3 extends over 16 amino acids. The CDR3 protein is CASSSGDSGLYQPQHF. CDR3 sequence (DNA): TGTGCCAGCAGCTCAGGGGACAGCGGACTCTATCAGCCCCAGCATTTT.

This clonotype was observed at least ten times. The CDR3 here is CSARDPASALTDTQYF. CDR3 DNA sequence: TGCAGTGCTAGAGATCCGGCCAGCGCTCTTACAGATACGCAGTATTTT. The rearrangement uses TRBV20-1 and TRBJ2-3; unclear D gene. This CDR3 is built from 16 residues. Trimming stripped 0 bases from V and 3 bases from J, with 16 bases between. Germline V CDR1 and CDR2: DFQATT, SNEGSKA (reference sequence).

CDR3 protein: CASSVRGYQETQYF. The DNA for the CDR3 is TGCGCCAGCAGCGTAAGGGGGTACCAAGAGACCCAGTACTTC. This chain joins TRBV5-1 and TRBJ2-5; tentatively, D is TRBD1 (6 bases). The V and J ends lost 4 bases and 0 bases respectively, with 10 bases between them. This CDR3 region has 14 residues. Looked up from germline, CDR1 is SGHRS and CDR2 is YFSETQ.

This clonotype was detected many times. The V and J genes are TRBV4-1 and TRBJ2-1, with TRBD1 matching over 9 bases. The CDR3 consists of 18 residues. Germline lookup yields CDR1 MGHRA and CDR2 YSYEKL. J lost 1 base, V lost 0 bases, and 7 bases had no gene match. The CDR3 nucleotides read TGCGCCAGCAGCCAAGAGACAGGGGGATACTCTTCCTACAATGAGCAGTTCTTC. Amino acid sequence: CASSQETGGYSSYNEQFF.

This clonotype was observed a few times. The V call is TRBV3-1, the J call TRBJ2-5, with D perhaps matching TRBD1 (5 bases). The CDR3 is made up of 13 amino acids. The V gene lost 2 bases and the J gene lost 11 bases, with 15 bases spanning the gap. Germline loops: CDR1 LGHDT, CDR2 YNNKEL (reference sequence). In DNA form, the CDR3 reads TGTGCCAGCAGCCAAAGCCAGGGTAACGTGCAGTACTTC. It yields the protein CASSQSQGNVQYF.

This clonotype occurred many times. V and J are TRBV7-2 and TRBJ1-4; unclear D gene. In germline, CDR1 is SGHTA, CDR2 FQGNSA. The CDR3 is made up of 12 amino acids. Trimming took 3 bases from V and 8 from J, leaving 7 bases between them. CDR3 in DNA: TGTGCCAGCAGCTTTGGCGAGGAAAAACTGTTTTTT. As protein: CASSFGEEKLFF.

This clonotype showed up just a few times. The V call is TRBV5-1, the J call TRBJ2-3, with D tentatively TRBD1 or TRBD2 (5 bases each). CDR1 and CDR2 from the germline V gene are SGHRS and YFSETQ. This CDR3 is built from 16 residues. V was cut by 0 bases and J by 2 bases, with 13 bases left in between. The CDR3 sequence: CASSLALGRYTDTQYF. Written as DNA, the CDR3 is TGCGCCAGCAGCTTGGCCCTGGGACGATACACAGATACGCAGTATTTT.